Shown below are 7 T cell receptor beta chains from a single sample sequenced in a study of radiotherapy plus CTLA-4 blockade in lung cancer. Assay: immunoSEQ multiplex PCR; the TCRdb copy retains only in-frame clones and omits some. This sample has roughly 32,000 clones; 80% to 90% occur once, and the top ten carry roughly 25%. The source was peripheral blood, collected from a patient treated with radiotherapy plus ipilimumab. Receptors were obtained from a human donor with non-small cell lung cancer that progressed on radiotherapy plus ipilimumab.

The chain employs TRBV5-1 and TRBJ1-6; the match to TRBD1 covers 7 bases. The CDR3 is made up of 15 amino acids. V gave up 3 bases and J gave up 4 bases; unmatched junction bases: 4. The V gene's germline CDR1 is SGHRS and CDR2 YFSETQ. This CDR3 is CASSWTGGYNSPLHF. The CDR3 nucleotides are TGCGCCAGCAGCTGGACAGGCGGATATAATTCACCCCTCCACTTT.

CDR3 residues: CASSGFAYNSPLHF. The CDR3 nucleotides read TGTGCCAGTTCGGGGTTCGCCTATAATTCACCCCTCCACTTT. The J gene is TRBJ1-6, the V gene TRBV19; D is uncertain. The CDR3 sequence is 14 residues long. V was cut by 8 bases and J by 2 bases, with 10 bases left in between. Germline lookup yields CDR1 LNHDA and CDR2 SQIVND (reference sequence).

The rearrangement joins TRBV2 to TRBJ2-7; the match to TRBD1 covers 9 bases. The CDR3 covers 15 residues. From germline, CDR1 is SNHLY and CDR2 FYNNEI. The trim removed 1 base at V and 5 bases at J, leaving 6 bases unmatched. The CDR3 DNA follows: TGTGCCAGCAGTGAAGGGCGGGACAGGGTGGACGAGCAGTACTTC. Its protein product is CASSEGRDRVDEQYF.

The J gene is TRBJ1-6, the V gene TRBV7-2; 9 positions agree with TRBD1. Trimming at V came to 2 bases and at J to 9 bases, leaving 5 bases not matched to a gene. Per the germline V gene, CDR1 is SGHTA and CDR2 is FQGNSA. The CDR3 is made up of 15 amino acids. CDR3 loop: CASSLQWTGVSPLHF. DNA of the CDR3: TGTGCCAGCAGCTTACAATGGACAGGGGTTTCACCCCTCCACTTT.

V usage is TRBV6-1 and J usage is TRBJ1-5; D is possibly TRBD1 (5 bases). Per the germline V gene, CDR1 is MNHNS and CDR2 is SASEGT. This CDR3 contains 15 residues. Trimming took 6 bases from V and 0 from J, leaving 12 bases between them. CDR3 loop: CASSLRDSSNQPQHF. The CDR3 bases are TGTGCCAGCAGCCTCCGAGACAGTAGCAATCAGCCCCAGCATTTT.

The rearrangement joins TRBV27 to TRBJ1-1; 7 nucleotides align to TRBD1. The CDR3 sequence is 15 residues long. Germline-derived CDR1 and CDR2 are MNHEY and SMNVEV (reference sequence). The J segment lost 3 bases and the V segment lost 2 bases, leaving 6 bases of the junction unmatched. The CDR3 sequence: CASSLQQGSHTEAFF. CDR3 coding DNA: TGTGCCAGCAGTTTACAACAGGGGAGTCACACTGAAGCTTTCTTT.

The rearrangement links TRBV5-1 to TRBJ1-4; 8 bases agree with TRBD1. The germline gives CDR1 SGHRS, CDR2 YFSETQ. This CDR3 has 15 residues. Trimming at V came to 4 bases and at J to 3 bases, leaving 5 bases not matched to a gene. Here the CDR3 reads CASSGGQGANEKLFF. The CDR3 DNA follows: TGCGCCAGCAGCGGTGGACAGGGCGCTAATGAAAAACTGTTTTTT.